The 30 T cell receptor beta chains below all came from one sample that was sequenced in a study of cytomegalovirus exposure and HLA in healthy donors. PCR was performed using 60 Vbeta and 13 Jbeta primers. Produced via immunoSEQ multiplex PCR; TCRdb's table is partial and in-frame only. This table holds 150,000 to 200,000 clones, around 75% found once. The specimen sequenced was PBMCs. Source of these receptors: a young woman in good health and CMV-seronegative.

This sequence joins TRBV10-3 and TRBJ2-5, with a weak D call TRBD1 (5 bases). V lost 10 bases and J 2 bases, leaving 17 bases between the germline ends. The CDR3 runs to 14 residues. Germline CDR1 is ENHRY and CDR2 is SYGVKD. The CDR3 DNA is TGTGCCACCGGAGCTCGGACACTTCAAGAGACCCAGTACTTC. Translating gives CATGARTLQETQYF.

V and J are TRBV9 and TRBJ2-7; 7 nucleotides line up with TRBD1. Germline V lookup: CDR1 SGDLS, CDR2 YYNGEE. The V and J ends lost 3 bases and 3 bases, in that order; junction bases with no gene match: 3. The length of the CDR3 is 13 residues. Here the CDR3 DNA reads TGTGCCAGCAGCGCGGACAGGAGCTACGAGCAGTACTTC. It encodes CASSADRSYEQYF.

V usage is TRBV2 and J usage is TRBJ1-2; TRBD1 agrees at 8 bases. With 6 bases clipped from V and 6 bases from J, the junction kept 3 bases outside the gene matches. This CDR3 has 12 amino acids. Germline V gene sequence: CDR1 SNHLY, CDR2 FYNNEI. This chain's CDR3 is CASRGQGHGYTF. For the CDR3, the DNA is TGTGCCAGCAGAGGACAGGGCCATGGCTACACCTTC. Drawing the rest from reference TRBV2 and TRBJ1-2, the complete variable domain is EPEVTQTPSHQVTQMGQEVILRCVPISNHLYFYWYRQILGQKVEFLVSFYNNEISEKSEIFDDQFSVERPDGSNFTLKIRSTKLEDSAMYFCASRGQGHGYTFGSGTRLTVV.

The chain carries TRBV29-1 and TRBJ1-2; D is unresolved. V lost 7 bases and J lost 7, with 13 bases in between. The CDR3 consists of 11 residues. CDR1 and CDR2 (germline): SQVTM, ANQGSEA. Here the CDR3 reads CSDTDGGGYTF. The CDR3 nucleotides are TGCAGCGACACAGATGGTGGTGGCTACACCTTC. Variable domain in full (rest from reference TRBV29-1 and TRBJ1-2): SAVISQKPSRDICQRGTSLTIQCQVDSQVTMMFWYRQQPGQSLTLIATANQGSEATYESGFVIDKFPISRPNLTFSTLTVSNMSPEDSSIYLCSDTDGGGYTFGSGTRLTVV.

This clone was detected only a few times. This chain joins TRBV27 and TRBJ2-7; TRBD1 matches 8 bases. The CDR3 totals 14 residues. Unmatched junction bases numbered 5, after V lost 4 bases and J lost 3 bases. In germline, CDR1 is MNHEY, CDR2 SMNVEV (reference sequence). The CDR3 region has the DNA TGTGCCAGCAGTTACAGGGGGTCTGGCTACGAGCAGTACTTC. Protein product: CASSYRGSGYEQYF.

This clone was observed a few times. The gene calls are TRBV19 and TRBJ2-3; D possibly corresponds to TRBD1 (5 bases). Trimming removed 4 bases from V and 1 base from J, with 9 bases in between. The V gene's germline CDR1 is LNHDA and CDR2 SQIVND (reference sequence). The CDR3 consists of 14 residues. The CDR3 DNA follows: TGTGCCAGTAGTAAGACAGCCCGCACAGATACGCAGTATTTT. This codes for CASSKTARTDTQYF. The whole variable domain, filled in from reference TRBV19 and TRBJ2-3, reads DGGITQSPKYLFRKEGQNVTLSCEQNLNHDAMYWYRQDPGQGLRLIYYSQIVNDFQKGDIAEGYSVSREKKESFPLTVTSAQKNPTAFYLCASSKTARTDTQYFGPGTRLTVL.

This clone was picked up a small number of times. This chain's CDR3 is CASSFRAGANVLTF. DNA for the CDR3: TGTGCCAGCAGCTTCCGGGCTGGGGCCAACGTCCTGACTTTC. The V call is TRBV11-1, the J call TRBJ2-6; D not certain. The CDR3 runs to 14 residues. Trimming pared 3 bases from V and 2 bases from J, leaving 5 bases between. Germline loops: CDR1 SGHAT, CDR2 FQDESV (reference sequence).

The chain recombines TRBV4-2 with TRBJ2-1, with a tentative D call TRBD2 (7 bases). This CDR3 has 15 amino acids. V was clipped by 1 base and J by 5 bases, with 12 bases between them. Germline V gene lookup returns CDR1 LGHNA and CDR2 YNFKEQ. As DNA, the CDR3 is TGTGCCAGCAGCCAAGTGGGGGGGCGGGACAATGAGCAGTTCTTC. It is translated as CASSQVGGRDNEQFF.

The chain joins TRBV4-2 to TRBJ2-2; 7 bases fit TRBD2. The CDR3 is 17 residues long. The J segment lost 0 bases and the V segment lost 1 base, leaving 5 bases of the junction unmatched. Looked up from germline, CDR1 is LGHNA and CDR2 is YNFKEQ. The CDR3 is CASSQVTGLSNTGELFF. The CDR3 region has the DNA TGTGCCAGCAGCCAAGTCACGGGACTATCGAACACCGGGGAGCTGTTTTTT.

The genes are TRBV11-1 and TRBJ2-1, with 11 bases lining up with TRBD2. The CDR3 has 17 residues. The J segment lost 4 bases and the V segment lost 1 base, leaving 6 bases of the junction unmatched. Looked up from germline, CDR1 is SGHAT and CDR2 is FQDESV (reference sequence). The CDR3: CASSLVGGTSGYNEQFF. The CDR3 DNA follows: TGTGCCAGCAGCTTAGTGGGAGGGACTAGCGGATACAATGAGCAGTTCTTC.

J is TRBJ1-1 and V is TRBV13, with TRBD1 matching over 8 bases. With V trimmed by 5 bases and J by 1 base, 9 bases remained unmatched. The length of the CDR3 is 16 residues. Germline CDR1 and CDR2: PRHDT and FYEKMQ (reference sequence). In nucleotides, the CDR3 is TGTGCCAGCAGCGACCGACAGGGGACCCAGAACACTGAAGCTTTCTTT. It specifies CASSDRQGTQNTEAFF. The variable domain in full, with the rest retrieved from reference TRBV13 and TRBJ1-1, is AAGVIQSPRHLIKEKRETATLKCYPIPRHDTVYWYQQGPGQDPQFLISFYEKMQSDKGSIPDRFSAQQFSDYHSELNMSSLELGDSALYFCASSDRQGTQNTEAFFGQGTRLTVV.

The chain uses TRBV25-1 and TRBJ1-4, with 9 nucleotides matching TRBD1. V was pared by 6 bases and J by 0 bases, with 5 bases of the junction left unmatched. The CDR3 is 16 residues long. Germline V gives CDR1 MGHDK, CDR2 SYGVNS. In DNA form, the CDR3 reads TGTGCCAGCAGAGGGACAGGGTATGCAACTAATGAAAAACTGTTTTTT. This translates into CASRGTGYATNEKLFF.

The chain recombines TRBV14 with TRBJ2-7, with a possible D match to TRBD2 (5 bases). Germline-derived CDR1 and CDR2 are SGHDN and FVKESK. V dropped 4 bases and J dropped 3 bases, with 13 bases sitting between them. This CDR3 contains 14 residues. The CDR3 reads CASSLGVGNYEQYF. In DNA form, the CDR3 reads TGTGCCAGCAGCCTGGGAGTAGGAAACTACGAGCAGTACTTC.

The chain is built from TRBV19 and TRBJ2-7, with 7 positions matching TRBD1. Germline-derived CDR1 and CDR2 are LNHDA and SQIVND (reference sequence). V lost 5 bases and J lost 2; bases outside the gene matches: 9. The length of the CDR3 is 15 residues. The CDR3 region has the DNA TGTGCCAGTAGTTTGGTCCGGGACAGCACCTACGAGCAGTACTTC. Residues: CASSLVRDSTYEQYF.

V usage is TRBV29-1 and J usage is TRBJ2-2; D remains ambiguous. Germline V lookup: CDR1 SQVTM, CDR2 ANQGSEA. CDR3 length equals 13 residues. V lost 5 bases and J 2 bases, leaving 9 bases between the germline ends. The CDR3 DNA follows: TGCAGCGTTAACTTTCGAAACACCGGGGAGCTGTTTTTT. This translates into CSVNFRNTGELFF.

The genes are TRBV11-1 and TRBJ1-1, with D hard to call. Germline CDR1 and CDR2: SGHAT and FQDESV (reference sequence). V was trimmed by 0 bases and J by 5 bases, leaving 16 bases between them. This CDR3 has 16 amino acids. In nucleotides, the CDR3 is TGTGCCAGCAGCTTAGCCATTGTGGCTAGCTTGACTGAAGCTTTCTTT. Protein sequence: CASSLAIVASLTEAFF.

This clone was seen more than once but under ten times. CDR3 sequence: CASSKAAGANEKLFF. CDR3 coding DNA: TGTGCCAGCAGCAAAGCAGCAGGGGCTAATGAAAAACTGTTTTTT. The gene calls are TRBV21-1 and TRBJ1-4; no check of the table's D call, TRBD1, against the DNA was made. TRBV21-1 represents a pseudogene. The CDR3 length is 15 residues.

The V gene is TRBV5-6, the J gene TRBJ2-1, with D possibly matching TRBD2 (7 bases). V shed 2 bases and J shed 8 bases, with 17 bases lying between them. The CDR3 sequence is 15 residues long. Looked up from germline, CDR1 is SGHDT and CDR2 is YYEEEE. CDR3 in DNA: TGTGCCAGCAGCTTTGGGGGGCGGGAGACCGATGAGCAGTTCTTC. Protein: CASSFGGRETDEQFF.

V is TRBV7-8 and J is TRBJ2-1; D is unresolved. V gave up 1 base and J gave up 2 bases, with 6 bases separating them. The CDR3 spans 14 residues. Germline V gives CDR1 SGHVS, CDR2 FQNEAQ. CDR3 loop: CASSLEPPYNEQFF. The CDR3 DNA reads as TGTGCCAGCAGCTTAGAGCCCCCCTACAATGAGCAGTTCTTC.

The chain has TRBV4-2 and TRBJ2-2; 15 bases line up with TRBD2. Germline V CDR1 and CDR2: LGHNA, YNFKEQ. J lost 4 bases, V lost 2 bases, and 11 bases had no gene match. The CDR3 runs 20 residues. In nucleotides, the CDR3 is TGTGCCAGCAGCCAAAGTCGCCTTGGACTAGCGGGAGGGAGCACCGGGGAGCTGTTTTTT. Its translation is CASSQSRLGLAGGSTGELFF.

The J gene is TRBJ2-6, the V gene TRBV5-1; D is perhaps TRBD2 (5 bases). V was trimmed by 4 bases and J by 0 bases, leaving 17 bases between them. Germline-derived CDR1 and CDR2 are SGHRS and YFSETQ. CDR3 length: 18 amino acids. The CDR3 loop reads CASSPRRFESSGANVLTF. CDR3 nucleotides: TGCGCCAGCAGCCCCCGGAGGTTCGAGAGCTCTGGGGCCAACGTCCTGACTTTC.

This clone was seen a single time. In nucleotides, the CDR3 is TGCGCCAGCAGCTCCGGGACAGACCTAAACGAGCAGTACTTC. It codes for CASSSGTDLNEQYF. The chain employs TRBV5-1 and TRBJ2-7; 7 positions agree with TRBD1. The CDR3 runs to 14 residues. Germline V gene sequence: CDR1 SGHRS, CDR2 YFSETQ. V dropped 3 bases and J dropped 5; count of bases not matched to a gene: 8.

The chain links TRBV7-9 to TRBJ1-1; D call uncertain. Germline assignment: CDR1 SEHNR and CDR2 FQNEAQ (reference sequence). This CDR3 contains 14 residues. Trimming removed 5 bases from V and 4 bases from J, with 14 bases in between. This CDR3 reads CASSPRGSGTEAFF. In DNA, the CDR3 is TGTGCCAGCAGCCCCCGGGGATCGGGCACTGAAGCTTTCTTT.

The V gene is TRBV5-1, the J gene TRBJ1-1; 8 bases match TRBD1. Germline lookup yields CDR1 SGHRS and CDR2 YFSETQ. Unmatched junction bases numbered 8, after V lost 0 bases and J lost 4 bases. This CDR3 region has 16 residues. For the CDR3, the DNA is TGCGCCAGCAGCTTGGGGACAGGGCTTTTCTCCACTGAAGCTTTCTTT. Protein: CASSLGTGLFSTEAFF.

The V gene is TRBV10-2, the J gene TRBJ1-6; 8 bases fit TRBD1. Germline CDR1 is WSHSY and CDR2 is SAAADI. With 6 bases clipped from V and 9 bases from J, the junction kept 10 bases outside the gene matches. This CDR3 has 15 residues. CDR3 nucleotide sequence: TGCGCCAGCAGGTCAGGGGGCGGGAGTAGTTCACCCCTCCACTTT. Translated: CASRSGGGSSSPLHF.

The rearrangement uses TRBV5-1 and TRBJ2-7; 8 bases line up with TRBD1. Germline CDR1 is SGHRS and CDR2 is YFSETQ. V lost 4 bases to trimming and J lost 4 bases; unmatched junction nucleotides: 10. CDR3 size: 15 residues. CDR3 in DNA: TGCGCCAGCAGCCACCAGGACAGGGAGGTTTACGAGCAGTACTTC. This translates into CASSHQDREVYEQYF.

J is TRBJ1-3 and V is TRBV7-2; 7 bases are shared with TRBD1. V was pared by 5 bases and J by 3 bases, with 7 bases of the junction left unmatched. CDR1 is SGHTA and CDR2 is FQGNSA in the germline V gene. The CDR3 totals 15 residues. CDR3 nucleotides: TGTGCCAGCAGCCGTACAGGGGCCATTGGAAACACCATATATTTT. It specifies CASSRTGAIGNTIYF.

This chain connects TRBV5-1 to TRBJ2-3, with 9 bases lining up with TRBD2. The CDR3 extends over 16 amino acids. The junction had 7 bases not matched to a gene; V was cut back by 1 base and J by 4 bases. Germline-derived CDR1 and CDR2 are SGHRS and YFSETQ. The CDR3 loop is CASSLSVAGASDTQYF. DNA of the CDR3: TGCGCCAGCAGCTTGTCGGTAGCGGGGGCATCAGATACGCAGTATTTT. Combining the CDR3 with reference TRBV5-1 and TRBJ2-3 gives the whole variable domain KAGVTQTPRYLIKTRGQQVTLSCSPISGHRSVSWYQQTPGQGLQFLFEYFSETQRNKGNFPGRFSGRQFSNSRSEMNVSTLELGDSALYLCASSLSVAGASDTQYFGPGTRLTVL.

Concerning this clone: In the same sample, other DNA sequences code for this CDR3. The chain is built from TRBV29-1 and TRBJ2-1, with no clear D. Looked up from germline, CDR1 is SQVTM and CDR2 is ANQGSEA. The CDR3 spans 14 residues. V gave up 2 bases and J gave up 9 bases, with 17 bases separating them. The CDR3 loop reads CSVEMPDAHPEQFF. DNA of the CDR3: TGCAGCGTTGAAATGCCCGATGCACACCCTGAGCAGTTCTTC.

The V and J genes are TRBV4-2 and TRBJ2-7; 10 bases align to TRBD1. V was clipped by 0 bases and J by 5 bases; unmatched bases: 7. This CDR3 comprises 16 residues. The germline V gene encodes CDR1 LGHNA and CDR2 YNFKEQ. CDR3 sequence (DNA): TGTGCCAGCAGCCAAGAGGATGGGACAGGGGTTGACGAGCAGTACTTC. This encodes CASSQEDGTGVDEQYF.